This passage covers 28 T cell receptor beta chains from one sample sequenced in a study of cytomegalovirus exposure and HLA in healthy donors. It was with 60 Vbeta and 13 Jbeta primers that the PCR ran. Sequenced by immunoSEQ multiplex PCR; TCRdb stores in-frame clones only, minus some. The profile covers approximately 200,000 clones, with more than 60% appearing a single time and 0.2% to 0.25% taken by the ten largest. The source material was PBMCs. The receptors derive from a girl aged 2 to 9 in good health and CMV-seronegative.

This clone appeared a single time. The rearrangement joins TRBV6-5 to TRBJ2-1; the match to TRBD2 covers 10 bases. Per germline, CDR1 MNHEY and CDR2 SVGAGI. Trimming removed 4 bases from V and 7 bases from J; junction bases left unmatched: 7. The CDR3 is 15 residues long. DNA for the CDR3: TGTGCCAGCAGTTGGACAGCGGGGGGGCTGAATGAGCAGTTCTTC. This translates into CASSWTAGGLNEQFF.

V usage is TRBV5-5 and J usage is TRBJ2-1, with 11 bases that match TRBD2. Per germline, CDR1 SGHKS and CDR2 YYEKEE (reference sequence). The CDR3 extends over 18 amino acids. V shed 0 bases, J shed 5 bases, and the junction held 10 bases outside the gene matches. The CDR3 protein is CASSLAAASGRRDNEQFF. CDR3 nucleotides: TGTGCCAGCAGCTTGGCCGCGGCTAGCGGGAGGAGAGACAATGAGCAGTTCTTC.

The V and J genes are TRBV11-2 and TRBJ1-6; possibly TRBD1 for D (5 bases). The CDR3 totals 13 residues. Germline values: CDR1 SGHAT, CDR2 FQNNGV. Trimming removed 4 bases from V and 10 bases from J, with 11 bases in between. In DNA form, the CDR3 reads TGTGCCAGCAGCTCCGATAGGGGATCACCCCTCCACTTT. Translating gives CASSSDRGSPLHF.

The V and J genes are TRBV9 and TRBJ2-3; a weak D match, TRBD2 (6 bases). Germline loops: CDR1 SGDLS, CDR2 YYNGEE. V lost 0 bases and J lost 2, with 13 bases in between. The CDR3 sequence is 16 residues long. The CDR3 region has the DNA TGTGCCAGCAGCGTAGGAGTAAAGGACTACACAGATACGCAGTATTTT. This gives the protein CASSVGVKDYTDTQYF.

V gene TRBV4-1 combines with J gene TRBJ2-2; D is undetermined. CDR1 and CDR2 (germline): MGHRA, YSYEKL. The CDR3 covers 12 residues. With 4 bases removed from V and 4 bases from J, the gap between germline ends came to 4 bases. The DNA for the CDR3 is TGCGCCAGCAGCCTAATCACCGGGGAGCTGTTTTTT. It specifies CASSLITGELFF.

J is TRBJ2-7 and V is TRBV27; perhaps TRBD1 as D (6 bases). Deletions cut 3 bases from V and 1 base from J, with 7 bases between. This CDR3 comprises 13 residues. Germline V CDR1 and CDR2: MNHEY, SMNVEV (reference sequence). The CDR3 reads CASSFGTSYEQYF. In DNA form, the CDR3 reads TGTGCCAGCAGTTTTGGGACATCCTACGAGCAGTACTTC.

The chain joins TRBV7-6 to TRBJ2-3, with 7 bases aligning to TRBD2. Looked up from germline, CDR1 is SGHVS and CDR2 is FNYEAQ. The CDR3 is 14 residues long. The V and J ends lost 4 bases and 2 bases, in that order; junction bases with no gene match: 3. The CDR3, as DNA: TGTGCCAGCAGCTGGGGACTATACACAGATACGCAGTATTTT. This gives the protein CASSWGLYTDTQYF.

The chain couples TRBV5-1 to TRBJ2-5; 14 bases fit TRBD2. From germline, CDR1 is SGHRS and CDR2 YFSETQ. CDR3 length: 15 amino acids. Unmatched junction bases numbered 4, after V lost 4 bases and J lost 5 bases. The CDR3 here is CASSPGTSGSETQYF. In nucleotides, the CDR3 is TGCGCCAGCAGCCCAGGGACTAGCGGGAGCGAGACCCAGTACTTC.

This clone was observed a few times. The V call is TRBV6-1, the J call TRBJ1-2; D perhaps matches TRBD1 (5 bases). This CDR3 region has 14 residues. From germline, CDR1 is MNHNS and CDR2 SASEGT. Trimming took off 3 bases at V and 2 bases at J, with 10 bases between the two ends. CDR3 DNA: TGTGCCAGCAGTGAGGGAAGGGGCAACTATGGCTACACCTTC. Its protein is CASSEGRGNYGYTF.

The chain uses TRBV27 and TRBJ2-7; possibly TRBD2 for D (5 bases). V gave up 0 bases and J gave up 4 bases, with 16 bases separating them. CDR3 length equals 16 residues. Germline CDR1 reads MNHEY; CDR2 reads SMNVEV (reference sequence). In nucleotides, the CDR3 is TGTGCCAGCAGTTTATCGGGGAGTCGGACCGAATACGAGCAGTACTTC. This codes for CASSLSGSRTEYEQYF.

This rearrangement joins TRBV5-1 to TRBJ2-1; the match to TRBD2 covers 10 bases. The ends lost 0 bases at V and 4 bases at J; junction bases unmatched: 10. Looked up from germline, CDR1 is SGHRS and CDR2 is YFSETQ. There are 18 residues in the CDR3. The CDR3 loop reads CASSLGLAGQYGYNEQFF. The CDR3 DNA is TGCGCCAGCAGCTTGGGACTAGCGGGTCAATATGGGTACAATGAGCAGTTCTTC.

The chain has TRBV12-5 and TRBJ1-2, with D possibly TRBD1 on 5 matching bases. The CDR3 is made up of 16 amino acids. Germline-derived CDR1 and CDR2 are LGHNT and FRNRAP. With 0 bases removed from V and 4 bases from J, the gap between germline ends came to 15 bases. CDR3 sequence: CASGLVGGWGSYGYTF. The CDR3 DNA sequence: TGTGCTAGTGGTTTGGTGGGTGGGTGGGGCAGCTATGGCTACACCTTC.

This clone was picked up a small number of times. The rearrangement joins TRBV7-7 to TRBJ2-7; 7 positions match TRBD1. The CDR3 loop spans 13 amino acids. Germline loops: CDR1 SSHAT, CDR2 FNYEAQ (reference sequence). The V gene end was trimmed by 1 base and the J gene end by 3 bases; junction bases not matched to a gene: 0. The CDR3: CASSLDRGYEQYF. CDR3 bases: TGTGCCAGCAGCTTAGACAGGGGCTACGAGCAGTACTTC.

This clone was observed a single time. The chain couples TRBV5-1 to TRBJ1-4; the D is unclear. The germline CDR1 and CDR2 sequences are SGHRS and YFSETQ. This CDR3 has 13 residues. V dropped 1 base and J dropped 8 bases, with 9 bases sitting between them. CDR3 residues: CASSLYEPEKLFF. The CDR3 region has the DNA TGCGCCAGCAGCTTGTACGAGCCCGAAAAACTGTTTTTT.

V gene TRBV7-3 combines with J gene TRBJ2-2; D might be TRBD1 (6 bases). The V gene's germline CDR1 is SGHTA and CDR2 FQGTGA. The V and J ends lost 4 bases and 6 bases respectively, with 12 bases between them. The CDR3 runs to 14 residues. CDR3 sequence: CASSSYGTSGELFF. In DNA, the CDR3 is TGTGCCAGCAGCTCATATGGGACATCCGGGGAGCTGTTTTTT.

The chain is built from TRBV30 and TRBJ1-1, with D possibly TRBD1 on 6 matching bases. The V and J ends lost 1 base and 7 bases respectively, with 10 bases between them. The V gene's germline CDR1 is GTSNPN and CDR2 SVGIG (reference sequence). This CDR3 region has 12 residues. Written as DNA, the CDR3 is TGTGCCTGGAGTGAAACAGGGCGTGAAGCTTTCTTT. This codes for CAWSETGREAFF.

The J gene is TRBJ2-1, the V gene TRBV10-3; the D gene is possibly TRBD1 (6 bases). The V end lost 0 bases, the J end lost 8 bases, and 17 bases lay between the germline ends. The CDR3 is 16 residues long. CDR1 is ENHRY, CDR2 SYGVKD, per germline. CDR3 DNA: TGTGCCATCAGTGAGTCGAACGGACAGAAGATAGATGAGCAGTTCTTC. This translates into CAISESNGQKIDEQFF.

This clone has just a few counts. DNA of the CDR3: TGTGCCAGCAGCTCTGGGGGGGGCTACACCTTC. Translation: CASSSGGGYTF. V and J are TRBV7-2 and TRBJ1-2; perhaps TRBD1 as D (5 bases). The CDR3 is 11 residues long. V dropped 4 bases and J dropped 8 bases, with 8 bases sitting between them. Germline V gene lookup returns CDR1 SGHTA and CDR2 FQGNSA.

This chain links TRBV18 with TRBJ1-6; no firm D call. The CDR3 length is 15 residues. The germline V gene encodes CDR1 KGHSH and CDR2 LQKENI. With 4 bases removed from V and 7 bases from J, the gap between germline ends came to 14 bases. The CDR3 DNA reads TGTGCCAGCTCACGAACAGTCGGGGTGAATTCACCCCTCCACTTT. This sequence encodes CASSRTVGVNSPLHF. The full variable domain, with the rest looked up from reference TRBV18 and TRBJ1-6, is NAGVMQNPRHLVRRRGQEARLRCSPMKGHSHVYWYRQLPEEGLKFMVYLQKENIIDESGMPKERFSAEFPKEGPSILRIQQVVRGDSAAYFCASSRTVGVNSPLHFGNGTRLTVT.

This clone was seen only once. The CDR3 region is CASSSRTDGYNSPLHF. The CDR3 DNA follows: TGCGCCAGCAGCTCCCGGACAGACGGATATAATTCACCCCTCCACTTT. This rearrangement joins TRBV5-1 to TRBJ1-6; D is possibly TRBD1 (6 bases). The CDR3 has 16 residues. Trimming took off 3 bases at V and 4 bases at J, with 14 bases between the two ends. Germline lookup yields CDR1 SGHRS and CDR2 YFSETQ.

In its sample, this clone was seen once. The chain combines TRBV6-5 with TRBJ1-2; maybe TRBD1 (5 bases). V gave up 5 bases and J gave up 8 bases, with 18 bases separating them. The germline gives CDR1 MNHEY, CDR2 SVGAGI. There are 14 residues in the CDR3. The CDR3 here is CASSTTGTPGGYTF. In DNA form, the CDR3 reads TGTGCCAGCAGTACCACCGGGACTCCGGGGGGCTACACCTTC.

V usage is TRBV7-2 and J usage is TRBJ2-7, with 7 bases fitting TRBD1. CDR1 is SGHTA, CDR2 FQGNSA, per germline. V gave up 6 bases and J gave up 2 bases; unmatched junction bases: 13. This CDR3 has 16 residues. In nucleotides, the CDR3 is TGTGCCAGCAGAGCTCCCTCAGGGACAGAGGCCTACGAGCAGTACTTC. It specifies CASRAPSGTEAYEQYF.

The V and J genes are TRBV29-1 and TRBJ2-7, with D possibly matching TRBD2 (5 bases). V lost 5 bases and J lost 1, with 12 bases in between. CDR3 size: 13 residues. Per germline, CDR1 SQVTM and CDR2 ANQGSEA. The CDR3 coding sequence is TGCAGCGTTCGGGAAGGTTCTTCCTACGAGCAGTACTTC. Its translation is CSVREGSSYEQYF.

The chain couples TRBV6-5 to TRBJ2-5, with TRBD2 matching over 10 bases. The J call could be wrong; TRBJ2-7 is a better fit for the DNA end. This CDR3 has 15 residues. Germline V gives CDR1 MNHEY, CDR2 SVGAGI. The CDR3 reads CASSRIAGGRVEQYF. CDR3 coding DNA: TGTGCCAGCAGTCGGATAGCGGGGGGAAGGGTCGAGCAGTACTTC.

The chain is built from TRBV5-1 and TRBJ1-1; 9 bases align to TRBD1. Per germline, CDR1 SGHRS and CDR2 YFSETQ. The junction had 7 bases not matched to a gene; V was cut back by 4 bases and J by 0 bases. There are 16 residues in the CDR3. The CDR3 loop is CASSQGQGMLNTEAFF. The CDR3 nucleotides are TGCGCCAGCAGCCAGGGACAGGGAATGTTGAACACTGAAGCTTTCTTT. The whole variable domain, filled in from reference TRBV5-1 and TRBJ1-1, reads KAGVTQTPRYLIKTRGQQVTLSCSPISGHRSVSWYQQTPGQGLQFLFEYFSETQRNKGNFPGRFSGRQFSNSRSEMNVSTLELGDSALYLCASSQGQGMLNTEAFFGQGTRLTVV.

The DNA for the CDR3 is TGTGCCAGCAGACGGGACATTCATAGCAATCAGCCCCAGCATTTT. It encodes CASRRDIHSNQPQHF. This rearrangement joins TRBV6-1 to TRBJ1-5; possibly TRBD1 for D (6 bases). Germline CDR1 reads MNHNS; CDR2 reads SASEGT. Trimming took off 6 bases at V and 0 bases at J, with 12 bases between the two ends. The CDR3 is 15 amino acids.

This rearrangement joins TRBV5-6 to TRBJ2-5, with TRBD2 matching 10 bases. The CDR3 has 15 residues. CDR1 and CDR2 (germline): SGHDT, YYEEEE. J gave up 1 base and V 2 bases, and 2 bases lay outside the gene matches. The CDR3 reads CASSFTSGVQETQYF. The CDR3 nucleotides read TGTGCCAGCAGCTTTACTAGCGGGGTCCAAGAGACCCAGTACTTC.

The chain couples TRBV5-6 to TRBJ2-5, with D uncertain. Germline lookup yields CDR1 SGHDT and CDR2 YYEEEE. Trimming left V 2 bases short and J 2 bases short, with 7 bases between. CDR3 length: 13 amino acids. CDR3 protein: CASSFPDQETQYF. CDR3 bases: TGTGCCAGCAGCTTCCCAGATCAAGAGACCCAGTACTTC.